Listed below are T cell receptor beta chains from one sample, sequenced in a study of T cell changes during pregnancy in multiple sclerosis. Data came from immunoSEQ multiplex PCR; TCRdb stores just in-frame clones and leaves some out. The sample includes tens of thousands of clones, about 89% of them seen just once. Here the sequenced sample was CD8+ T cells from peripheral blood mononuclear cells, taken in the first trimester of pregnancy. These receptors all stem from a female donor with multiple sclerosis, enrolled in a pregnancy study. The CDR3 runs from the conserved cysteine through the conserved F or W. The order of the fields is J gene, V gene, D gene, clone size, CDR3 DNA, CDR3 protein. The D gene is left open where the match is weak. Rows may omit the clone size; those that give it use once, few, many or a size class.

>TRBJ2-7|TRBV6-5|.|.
TGTGCCAGCAGTTACAGGGGGGAGGGCCTGGGCTACGAGCAGTACTTC
CASSYRGEGLGYEQYF
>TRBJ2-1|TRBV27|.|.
TGTGCCAGCAGTTTAAGTCGGGGCAATGAGCAGTTCTTC
CASSLSRGNEQFF
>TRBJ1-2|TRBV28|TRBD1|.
TGTGCCAGCAGACAAACAGGGGGCGATGGCTACACCTTC
CASRQTGGDGYTF
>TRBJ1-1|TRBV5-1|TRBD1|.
TGCGCCAGCAGCTTGGGTGACAGGGGGCTGTTGAACACTGAAGCTTTCTTT
CASSLGDRGLLNTEAFF
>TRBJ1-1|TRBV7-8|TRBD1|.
TGTGCCAGCAGCGAGGGGACAGGGAGTACTGAAGCTTTCTTT
CASSEGTGSTEAFF
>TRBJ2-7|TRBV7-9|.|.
TGTGCCAGCAGCTTAGCAGTAGCCTACGAGCAGTACTTC
CASSLAVAYEQYF
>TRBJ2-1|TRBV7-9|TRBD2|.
TGTGCCAGCAGCTCTGGCGGGAGCAATGAGCAGTTCTTC
CASSSGGSNEQFF
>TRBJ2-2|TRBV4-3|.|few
TGCGCCAGCAGCCAAAACAAGAACACCGGGGAGCTGTTTTTT
CASSQNKNTGELFF
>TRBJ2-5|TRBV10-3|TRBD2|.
TGTGCCATCAGGGCCGGGACTAGCGGGAACCAAGAGACCCAGTACTTC
CAIRAGTSGNQETQYF
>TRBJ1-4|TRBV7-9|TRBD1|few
TGTGCCAGCAGCTTAGGACAGGGCTCTGAAAAACTGTTTTTT
CASSLGQGSEKLFF
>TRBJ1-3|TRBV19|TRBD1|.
TGTGCCAGTAGTCAGGGACAGTCTATTGGAAACACCATATATTTT
CASSQGQSIGNTIYF
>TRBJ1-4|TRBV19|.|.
TGTGCCAGTCAGGGTCCAACTAATGAAAAACTGTTTTTT
CASQGPTNEKLFF
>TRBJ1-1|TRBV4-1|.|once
TGCGCCAGCAGCCAAGATGAAGGGGCGAGCACTGAAGCTTTCTTT
CASSQDEGASTEAFF
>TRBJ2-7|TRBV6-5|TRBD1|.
TGTGCCAGCACCCCGACAGGGGAAAGTTCCGAGCAGTACTTC
CASTPTGESSEQYF
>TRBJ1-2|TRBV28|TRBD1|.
TGTGCCAGCAGTTTCGGTTGGGACAGTAACTATGGCTACACCTTC
CASSFGWDSNYGYTF
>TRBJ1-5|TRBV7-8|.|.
TGTGCCAGCAGCTTAAACAGAAAAAGCAATCAGCCCCAGCATTTT
CASSLNRKSNQPQHF
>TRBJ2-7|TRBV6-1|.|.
TGTGCCAGCAGCAGGGTTCTGGACGAGCAGTACTTC
CASSRVLDEQYF
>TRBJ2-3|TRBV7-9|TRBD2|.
TGTGCCAGCAGCCCACGACTAGCGGGAGAGGGAGATACGCAGTATTTT
CASSPRLAGEGDTQYF
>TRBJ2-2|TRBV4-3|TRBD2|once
TGCGCCAGCAGCCAAGTAGCGGGAGGTGGCGGGGAGCTGTTTTTT
CASSQVAGGGGELFF
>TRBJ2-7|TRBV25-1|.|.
TGTGCCAGCAGTGATGTCGGGGAATACGAGCAGTACTTC
CASSDVGEYEQYF
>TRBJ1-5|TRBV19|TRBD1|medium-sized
TGTGCCAGTAGTTTAACAGGGGCCTCAGGTCAGCCCCAGCATTTT
CASSLTGASGQPQHF
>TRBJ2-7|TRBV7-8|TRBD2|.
TGTGCCAGCAGCTTAGCGCTGAGCGGGAGTCGATACGAGCAGTACTTC
CASSLALSGSRYEQYF
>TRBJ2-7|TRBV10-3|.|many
TGTGCCATCGGACAGCCTAGGGAGCAGTACTTC
CAIGQPREQYF
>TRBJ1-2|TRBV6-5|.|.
TGTGCCAGCACCCAGACTCGGGGCTATGGCTACACCTTC
CASTQTRGYGYTF
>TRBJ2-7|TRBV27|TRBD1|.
TGTGCCAGCAGTTTAACCGGGACAGGGATCCCCTACGAGCAGTACTTC
CASSLTGTGIPYEQYF
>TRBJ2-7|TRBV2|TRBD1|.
TGTGCCAGCAGTCCGAAGGACAGGGGCGGCTACGAGCAGTACTTC
CASSPKDRGGYEQYF
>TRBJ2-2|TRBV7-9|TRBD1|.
TGTGCCAGCAGCTTTCCGGTGGGACAGCCGAACACCGGGGAGCTGTTTTTT
CASSFPVGQPNTGELFF
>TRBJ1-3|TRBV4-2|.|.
TGTGCCAGCAGCCAAGTGGCAGACATCTCTGGAAACACCATATATTTT
CASSQVADISGNTIYF
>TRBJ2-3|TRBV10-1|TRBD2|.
TGCGCCAGCCGAGGGGGGGGAGGGACTAGTCGCACAGATACGCAGTATTTT
CASRGGGGTSRTDTQYF
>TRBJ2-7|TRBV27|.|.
TGTGCCAGCAGTTTATCCGACAGTACCTACGAGCAGTACTTC
CASSLSDSTYEQYF
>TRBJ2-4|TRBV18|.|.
TGTGCCAGCTCACCAGGAGGGCTGGGCAAAAACATTCAGTACTTC
CASSPGGLGKNIQYF
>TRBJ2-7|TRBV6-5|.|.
TGTGCCAGCAGGAACCCGGGACAAGATTTCTACGAGCAGTACTTC
CASRNPGQDFYEQYF
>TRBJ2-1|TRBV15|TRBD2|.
TGTGCCACCAGCATTGGGGCGGGAGGGTTGAATGAGCAGTTCTTC
CATSIGAGGLNEQFF
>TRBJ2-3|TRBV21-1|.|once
TGTGCCAGCAGCCTTGACAGGGGCGACACAGATACGCAGTATTTT
CASSLDRGDTDTQYF
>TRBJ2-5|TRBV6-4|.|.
TGTGCCAGTAGTCCAGAGGGCCCGGGGTCGGTAGAGACCCAGTACTTC
CASSPEGPGSVETQYF
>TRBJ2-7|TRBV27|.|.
TGTGCCAGCAGCCCAGTAGCGGAGACTCTCTTTTACGAGCAGTACTTC
CASSPVAETLFYEQYF
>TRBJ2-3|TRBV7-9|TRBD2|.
TGTGCCAGCAGCTCGGGACTAGCGGGACCTGAGGCGCAGTATTTT
CASSSGLAGPEAQYF
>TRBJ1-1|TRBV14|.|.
TGTGCCAGCAGCCGACCTGACAGATTCACTGAAGCTTTCTTT
CASSRPDRFTEAFF
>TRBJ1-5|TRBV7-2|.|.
TGTGCCAGCAGCTTAGCCGCCAGACTTAATAGCAATCAGCCCCAGCATTTT
CASSLAARLNSNQPQHF
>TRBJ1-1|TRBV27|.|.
TGTGCCAGCAGTTTACGGGGTGTCTGGAACACTGAAGCTTTCTTT
CASSLRGVWNTEAFF
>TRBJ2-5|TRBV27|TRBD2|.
TGTGCCAGCAGTTTTAAGTCCGGGGGGGAGACCCAGTACTTC
CASSFKSGGETQYF
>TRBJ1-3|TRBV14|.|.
TGTGCCAGCAGCCAAGATCTACCTAACTCTGGAAACACCATATATTTT
CASSQDLPNSGNTIYF
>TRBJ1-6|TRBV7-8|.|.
TGTGCCAGCAGCTTAGGGACCTGGGGCCTGAGCTATAATTCACCCCTCCACTTT
CASSLGTWGLSYNSPLHF
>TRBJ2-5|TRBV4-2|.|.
TGTGCCAGCAGCCAAGCTCTTTCAGAGGCAGAGACCCAGTACTTC
CASSQALSEAETQYF
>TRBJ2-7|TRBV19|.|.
TGTGCCAGTAGTATATCCGCGAGGGATACCTACGAGCAGTACTTC
CASSISARDTYEQYF
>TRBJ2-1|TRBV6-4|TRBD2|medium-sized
TGTGCCAGCAGTGACTCTAGCGGGTACAATGAGCAGTTCTTC
CASSDSSGYNEQFF
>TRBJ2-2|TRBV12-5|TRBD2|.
TGTGCTAGTGGTTTGGTACTTGCGGGAGGGACCGGGGAGCTGTTTTTT
CASGLVLAGGTGELFF
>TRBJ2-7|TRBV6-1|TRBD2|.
TGTGCCAGCAGTGAAGCGGCTAGCGGGAGTTACGAGCAGTACTTC
CASSEAASGSYEQYF
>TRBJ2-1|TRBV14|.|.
TGTGCCAGCGGGGAGTTTTTCAATGAGCAGTTCTTC
CASGEFFNEQFF
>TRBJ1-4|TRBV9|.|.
TGTGCCAGCAGCCCCCAGACGGGAGTAAATGAAAAACTGTTTTTT
CASSPQTGVNEKLFF